This T cell receptor (beta chain) was profiled in a study of blood T cell repertoires in COVID-19. Study information: The United States, Italy and Spain provided the acute and convalescent COVID-19 samples. PBMCs, B-cell-depleted T cells, or T cells provided the cDNA or gDNA that made up the material.

Study processing details: Reference gene primer amplification in the assay estimated nucleated cell counts. Profiling relied on immunoSEQ multiplex PCR, and the TCRdb table lists in-frame clones only, not all of them. The DNA was the basis for D and trimming; V, J and clone size are from that table. The sample has roughly 99,000 clones, under 95% seen once. The CDR3 is 13 amino acids. CDR1 and CDR2 (germline): SEHNR, FQNEAQ (reference sequence). Between the trimmed V and J ends, which lost 1 base and 7 bases, there was a span of 11 bases. This receptor was obtained from a woman in her twenties or thirties with acute or convalescent COVID-19. The V and J genes are TRBV7-9 and TRBJ2-7, with D maybe TRBD2 (6 bases). Material: peripheral blood. The DNA of the CDR3 is TGTGCCAGCAGCTTAGTTCAGGGAGGTGAGCAGTACTTC. Translating gives CASSLVQGGEQYF.